This T cell receptor (beta chain) was captured in a study of blood T cell repertoires in COVID-19. There are 14 residues in the CDR3. Trimming cost V 1 base and J 7 bases, with 14 bases left between them. Germline loops: CDR1 SGHTS, CDR2 YDEGEE. Clones were sequenced by immunoSEQ multiplex PCR, and TCRdb holds only the in-frame ones, with some missing. The sample shows some 350,000 clones, over 70% of them seen only once. This TCR came from a woman aged 50 to 60 with COVID-19, enrolled during active disease. The material sequenced was peripheral blood. This chain connects TRBV5-8 to TRBJ2-5; D gene uncertain. Here the CDR3 reads CASSLSLGVGTQYF. The CDR3 DNA reads as TGTGCCAGCAGCTTGTCGCTGGGCGTAGGGACCCAGTACTTC.